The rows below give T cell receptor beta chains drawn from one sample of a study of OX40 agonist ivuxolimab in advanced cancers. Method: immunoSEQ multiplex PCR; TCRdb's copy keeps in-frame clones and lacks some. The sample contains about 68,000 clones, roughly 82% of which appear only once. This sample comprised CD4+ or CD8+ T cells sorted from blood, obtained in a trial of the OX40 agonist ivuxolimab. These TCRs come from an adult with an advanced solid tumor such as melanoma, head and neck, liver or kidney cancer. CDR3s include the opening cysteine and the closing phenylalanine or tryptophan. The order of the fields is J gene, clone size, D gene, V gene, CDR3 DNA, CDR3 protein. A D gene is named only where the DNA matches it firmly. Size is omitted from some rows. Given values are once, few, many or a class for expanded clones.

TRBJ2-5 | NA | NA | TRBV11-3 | TGTGCCAGCAGCTTAGGGCTCGGAGGTGAAGAGACCCAGTACTTC | CASSLGLGGEETQYF
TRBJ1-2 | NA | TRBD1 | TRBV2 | TGTGCCAGCAGTGAGTTAGGGACAGGGGTTGGCTACACCTTC | CASSELGTGVGYTF
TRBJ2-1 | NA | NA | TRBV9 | TGTGCCAGCAGCGTAGCCGGGCTTTCGGGGGAGCAGTTCTTC | CASSVAGLSGEQFF
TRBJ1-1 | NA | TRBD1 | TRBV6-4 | TGTGCCAGCAGTCGGGACAGGGAAGGGACTGAAGCTTTCTTT | CASSRDREGTEAFF
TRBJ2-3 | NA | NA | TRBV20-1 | TGCAGTGCGCAACCGGGACGGATGTATTTT | CSAQPGRMYF
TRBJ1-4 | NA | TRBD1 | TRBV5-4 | TGTGCCAGCAGCTGGGGGACAGAAAATAATGAAAAACTGTTTTTT | CASSWGTENNEKLFF
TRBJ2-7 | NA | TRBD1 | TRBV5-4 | TGTGCCAGCAGCTTGGCAGGGGGCCTTTCCTACGAGCAGTACTTC | CASSLAGGLSYEQYF
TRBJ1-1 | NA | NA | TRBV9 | TGTGCCAGCAGCGTAGGTGGATACACTGAAGCTTTCTTT | CASSVGGYTEAFF
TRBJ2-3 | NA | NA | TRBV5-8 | TGTGCCAGCCCCCAAGGTGATACGCAGTATTTT | CASPQGDTQYF
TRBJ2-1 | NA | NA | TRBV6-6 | TGTGCCAGCAGCTACAATGAGCAGTTCTTC | CASSYNEQFF
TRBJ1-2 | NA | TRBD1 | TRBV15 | TGTGCCACCAGCAATCCTAGACAGGGGGCAGGGTATGGCTACACCTTC | CATSNPRQGAGYGYTF
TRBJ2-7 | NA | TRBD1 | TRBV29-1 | TGCAGCGTTCTCCGACAGGGCCTGTCTAAGCAGTACTTC | CSVLRQGLSKQYF
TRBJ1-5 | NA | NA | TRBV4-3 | TGCGCCAGCAGCCAAGTAAAAGTAAGGAGCAATCAGCCCCAGCATTTT | CASSQVKVRSNQPQHF
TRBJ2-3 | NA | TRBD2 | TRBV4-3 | TGCGCCAGCAGCCAAGGAATTAGCGGGGAGGTAGATACGCAGTATTTT | CASSQGISGEVDTQYF
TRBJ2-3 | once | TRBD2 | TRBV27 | TGTGCCAGCAGCTCCCCGCGGGAGGGCCAGGTTGCGCAGTATTTT | CASSSPREGQVAQYF
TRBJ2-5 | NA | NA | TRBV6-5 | TGTGCCAGCAGTTACTCGAGTACAGAGACCCAGTACTTC | CASSYSSTETQYF
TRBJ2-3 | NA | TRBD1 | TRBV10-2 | TGCGCCAGCACAGGGGGCAGGGTCCCAGATACGCAGTATTTT | CASTGGRVPDTQYF
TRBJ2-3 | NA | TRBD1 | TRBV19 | TGTGCCAGTACCCCGACAGGGTCCACAGATACGCAGTATTTT | CASTPTGSTDTQYF
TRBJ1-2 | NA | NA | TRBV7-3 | TGTGCCAGCAGCTTAATCGGGAGAGATGGCTACACCTTC | CASSLIGRDGYTF
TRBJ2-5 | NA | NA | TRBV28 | TGTGCCAGCAGTTTATCCCCCCCAGAGACCCAGTACTTC | CASSLSPPETQYF
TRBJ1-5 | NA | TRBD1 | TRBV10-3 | TGTGCCATCAGTGAGTCACAGGGGGAATCGCCCCAGCATTTT | CAISESQGESPQHF
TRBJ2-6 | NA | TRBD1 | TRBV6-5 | TGTGCCAGCAGTTCAGGGGGAGCTGGGGCCAACGTCCTGACTTTC | CASSSGGAGANVLTF
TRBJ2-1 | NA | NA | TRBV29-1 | TGCAGCGTTGGATCGGGTTTGGGTCTGCGTACTGAGCAGTTCTTC | CSVGSGLGLRTEQFF